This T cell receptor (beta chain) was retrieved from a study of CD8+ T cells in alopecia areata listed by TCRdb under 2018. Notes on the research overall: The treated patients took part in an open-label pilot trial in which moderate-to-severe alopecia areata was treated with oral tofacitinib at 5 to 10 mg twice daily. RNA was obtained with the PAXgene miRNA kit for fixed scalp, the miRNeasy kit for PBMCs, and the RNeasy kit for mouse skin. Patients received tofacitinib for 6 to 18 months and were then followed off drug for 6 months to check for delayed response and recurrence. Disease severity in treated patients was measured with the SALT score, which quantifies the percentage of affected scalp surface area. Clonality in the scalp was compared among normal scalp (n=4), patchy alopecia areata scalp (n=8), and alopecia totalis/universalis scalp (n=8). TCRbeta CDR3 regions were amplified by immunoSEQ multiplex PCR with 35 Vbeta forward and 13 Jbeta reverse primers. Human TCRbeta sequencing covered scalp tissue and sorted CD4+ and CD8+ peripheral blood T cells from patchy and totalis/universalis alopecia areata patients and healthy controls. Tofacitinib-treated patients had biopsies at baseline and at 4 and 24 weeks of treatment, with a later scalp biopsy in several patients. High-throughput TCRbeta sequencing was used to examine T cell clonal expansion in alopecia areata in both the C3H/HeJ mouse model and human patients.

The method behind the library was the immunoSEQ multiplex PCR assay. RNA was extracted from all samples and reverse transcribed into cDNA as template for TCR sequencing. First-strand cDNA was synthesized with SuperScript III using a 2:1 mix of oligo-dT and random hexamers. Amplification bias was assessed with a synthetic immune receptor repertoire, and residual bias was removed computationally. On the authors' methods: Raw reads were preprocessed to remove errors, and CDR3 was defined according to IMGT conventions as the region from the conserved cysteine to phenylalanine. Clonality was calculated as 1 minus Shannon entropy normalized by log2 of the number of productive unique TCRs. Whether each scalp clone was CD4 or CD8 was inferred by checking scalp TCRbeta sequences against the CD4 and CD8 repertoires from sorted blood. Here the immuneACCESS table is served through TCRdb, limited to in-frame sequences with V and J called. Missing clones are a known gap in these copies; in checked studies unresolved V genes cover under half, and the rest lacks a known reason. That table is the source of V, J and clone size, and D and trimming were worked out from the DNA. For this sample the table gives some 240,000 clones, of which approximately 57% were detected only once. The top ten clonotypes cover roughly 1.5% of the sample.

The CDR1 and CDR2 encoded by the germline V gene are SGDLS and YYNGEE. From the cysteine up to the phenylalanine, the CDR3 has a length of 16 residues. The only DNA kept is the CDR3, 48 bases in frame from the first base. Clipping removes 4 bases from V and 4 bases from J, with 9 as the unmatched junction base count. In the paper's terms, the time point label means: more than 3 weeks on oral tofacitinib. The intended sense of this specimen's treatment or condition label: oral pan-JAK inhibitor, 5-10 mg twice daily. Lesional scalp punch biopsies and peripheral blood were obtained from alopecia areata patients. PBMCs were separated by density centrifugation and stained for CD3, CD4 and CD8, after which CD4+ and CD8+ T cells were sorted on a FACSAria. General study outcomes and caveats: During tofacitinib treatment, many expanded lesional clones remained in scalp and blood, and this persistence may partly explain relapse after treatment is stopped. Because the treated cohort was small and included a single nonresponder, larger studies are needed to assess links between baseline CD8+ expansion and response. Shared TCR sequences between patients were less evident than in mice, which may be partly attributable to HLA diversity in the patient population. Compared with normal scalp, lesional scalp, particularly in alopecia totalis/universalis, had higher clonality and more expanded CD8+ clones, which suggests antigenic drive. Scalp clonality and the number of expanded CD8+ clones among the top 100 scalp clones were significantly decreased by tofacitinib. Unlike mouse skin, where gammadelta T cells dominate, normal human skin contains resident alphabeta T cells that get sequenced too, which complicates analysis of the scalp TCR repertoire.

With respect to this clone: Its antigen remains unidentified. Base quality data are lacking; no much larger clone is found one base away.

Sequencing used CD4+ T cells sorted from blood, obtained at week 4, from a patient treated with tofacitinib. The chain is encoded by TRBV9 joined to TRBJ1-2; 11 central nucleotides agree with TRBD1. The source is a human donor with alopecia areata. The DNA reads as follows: TGTGCCAGCAGCCCCGAAGGACAGGGGGCTTTCTATGGCTACACCTTC. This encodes CASSPEGQGAFYGYTF.